These T cell receptor beta chains were read from a single sample in a study of T cells in Graves' hyperthyroidism and ophthalmopathy. TCRdb re-called the multiplex PCR reads with MiXCR, one entry per CDR3 protein. The sample includes 500,000 to 650,000 distinct CDR3 sequences, 17% of them seen just once. The source material was blood. These TCRs come from a woman under 30 with Graves' ophthalmopathy. CDR3s include the opening cysteine and the closing phenylalanine or tryptophan. A D gene is named only where the DNA matches it firmly. The size of a clone is reported for some rows only, either as once, few or many, or as a class for expanded clones.

J gene: TRBJ2-7; clone size: NA; D gene: TRBD2; V gene: TRBV4-2; CDR3 DNA: TGTGCCAGCAGCCCGACTAGCGGGAGGTACGAGCAGCACTTC; CDR3 protein: CASSPTSGRYEQHF
J gene: TRBJ2-5; clone size: NA; D gene: TRBD2; V gene: TRBV20-1; CDR3 DNA: TGCAGTGCTAGCGGGGGGGGCAGAGAGACCCAGTACTTC; CDR3 protein: CSASGGGRETQYF
J gene: TRBJ2-3; clone size: NA; D gene: TRBD2; V gene: TRBV4-1; CDR3 DNA: TGCGCCAGCAGCCAAGACACTAGCGGTAGCACAGATACGCAGTATTTT; CDR3 protein: CASSQDTSGSTDTQYF
J gene: TRBJ1-2; clone size: few; D gene: NA; V gene: TRBV29-1; CDR3 DNA: TGCAGCGCCCTGTTCGGGACTAAGTATGGCTACACCTTC; CDR3 protein: CSALFGTKYGYTF
J gene: TRBJ2-3; clone size: few; D gene: NA; V gene: TRBV3-1; CDR3 DNA: TGTGCCAGCTCACGGGTGGGGCAGGGACCAGATACGCAGTATTTT; CDR3 protein: CASSRVGQGPDTQYF
J gene: TRBJ2-1; clone size: NA; D gene: TRBD2; V gene: TRBV2; CDR3 DNA: TGTGCCAACACTAGCGAGAGCTCCTACAATGAGCAGTTCTTC; CDR3 protein: CANTSESSYNEQFF
J gene: TRBJ2-7; clone size: NA; D gene: TRBD2; V gene: TRBV20-1; CDR3 DNA: TGCAGTGCTAGAGATATCCGGGGGGGCCTAAACGAGCAGTACTTC; CDR3 protein: CSARDIRGGLNEQYF
J gene: TRBJ2-7; clone size: few; D gene: NA; V gene: TRBV5-1; CDR3 DNA: TGCGCCAGCAGCCATCTCAGTAGCTACGAGCAGTACTTC; CDR3 protein: CASSHLSSYEQYF
J gene: TRBJ2-1; clone size: few; D gene: NA; V gene: TRBV14; CDR3 DNA: TGTGCCAGCAGCCAACTCGGGCAGTACTACAATGAGCAGTTCTTC; CDR3 protein: CASSQLGQYYNEQFF
J gene: TRBJ1-4; clone size: NA; D gene: NA; V gene: TRBV28; CDR3 DNA: TGTGCCAGCAGTTTTCGAGGAACTAATGAAAAACTGTTTTTT; CDR3 protein: CASSFRGTNEKLFF
J gene: TRBJ1-1; clone size: many; D gene: NA; V gene: TRBV6-1; CDR3 DNA: TGTGCCAGCAGTTATTCCCGGACGGGCATGAACACTGAAGCTTTCTTT; CDR3 protein: CASSYSRTGMNTEAFF
J gene: TRBJ2-3; clone size: many; D gene: TRBD2; V gene: TRBV5-1; CDR3 DNA: TGCGCCAGCAGCGCTGTGAGCGGGGGGCCAGATACGCAGTATTTT; CDR3 protein: CASSAVSGGPDTQYF
J gene: TRBJ1-2; clone size: many; D gene: TRBD1; V gene: TRBV7-9; CDR3 DNA: TGTGCCAGCAGCTTAGCAACAGGGGGCGAAATTAATGGCTACACCTTC; CDR3 protein: CASSLATGGEINGYTF
J gene: TRBJ2-5; clone size: many; D gene: TRBD2; V gene: TRBV29-1; CDR3 DNA: TGCAGCGTTGTACCTAGCGGGAGAGGAGAGACCCAGTACTTC; CDR3 protein: CSVVPSGRGETQYF
J gene: TRBJ2-2; clone size: NA; D gene: NA; V gene: TRBV4-3; CDR3 DNA: TGCGCCAGCAGCCAGCGTTTGGGGGGTGGCGGTAACACCGGGGAGCTGTTTTTT; CDR3 protein: CASSQRLGGGGNTGELFF
J gene: TRBJ2-3; clone size: few; D gene: TRBD2; V gene: TRBV9; CDR3 DNA: TGTGCCAGCAGCGTAGAACTAGCGGGGCCCCATACGCAGTATTTT; CDR3 protein: CASSVELAGPHTQYF
J gene: TRBJ2-7; clone size: many; D gene: NA; V gene: TRBV6-2/TRBV6-3; CDR3 DNA: TGTGCCAGCAGTTACAGTCTTTTTTACGAGCAGTACTTC; CDR3 protein: CASSYSLFYEQYF
J gene: TRBJ1-3; clone size: few; D gene: NA; V gene: TRBV3-1; CDR3 DNA: TGTGCCAGCAGGCCCTCTGGAAACACCATATATTTT; CDR3 protein: CASRPSGNTIYF
J gene: TRBJ2-7; clone size: many; D gene: TRBD1; V gene: TRBV2; CDR3 DNA: TGTGCCAGCAGTGGGGGACAGGGGAGCTCCTACGAGCAGTACTTC; CDR3 protein: CASSGGQGSSYEQYF
J gene: TRBJ1-2; clone size: NA; D gene: NA; V gene: TRBV19; CDR3 DNA: TGTGCCAGTAGTATAGATAGGGGCCGCAGCAGGAACTATGGCTACACCTTC; CDR3 protein: CASSIDRGRSRNYGYTF
J gene: TRBJ2-2; clone size: NA; D gene: TRBD2; V gene: TRBV28; CDR3 DNA: TGTGCCAGCCGGTCAGCGGGAGGGAACACCGGGGAGCTGTTTTTT; CDR3 protein: CASRSAGGNTGELFF
J gene: TRBJ2-1; clone size: many; D gene: NA; V gene: TRBV9; CDR3 DNA: TGTGCCAGCAGCGCAAACCGGGACTTCCCCAATGAGCAGTTCTTC; CDR3 protein: CASSANRDFPNEQFF
J gene: TRBJ2-1; clone size: many; D gene: NA; V gene: TRBV28; CDR3 DNA: TGTGCCAGCAGTCCCATTAGTAGGCATGAGCAGTTCTTC; CDR3 protein: CASSPISRHEQFF
J gene: TRBJ1-2; clone size: NA; D gene: NA; V gene: TRBV7-9; CDR3 DNA: TGTGCCAGCAGCTTATCTGGACGGCACCTTTTTGGGGTTTCTAACTATGGCTACACCTTC; CDR3 protein: CASSLSGRHLFGVSNYGYTF
J gene: TRBJ1-1; clone size: NA; D gene: NA; V gene: TRBV19; CDR3 DNA: TGTGCCAGTAGTATAGGTGGCAGCTCCAGGGCTGAAGCTTTCTTT; CDR3 protein: CASSIGGSSRAEAFF
J gene: TRBJ1-2; clone size: NA; D gene: TRBD1; V gene: TRBV4-1; CDR3 DNA: TGCGCCAGCAGCCAAGGGAAGGGGGCATATGGCTACACCTTC; CDR3 protein: CASSQGKGAYGYTF
J gene: TRBJ1-6; clone size: many; D gene: TRBD1; V gene: TRBV30; CDR3 DNA: TGTGCCTCCCAGACAGGGCTTGAGGGTTCACCCCTCCACTTT; CDR3 protein: CASQTGLEGSPLHF